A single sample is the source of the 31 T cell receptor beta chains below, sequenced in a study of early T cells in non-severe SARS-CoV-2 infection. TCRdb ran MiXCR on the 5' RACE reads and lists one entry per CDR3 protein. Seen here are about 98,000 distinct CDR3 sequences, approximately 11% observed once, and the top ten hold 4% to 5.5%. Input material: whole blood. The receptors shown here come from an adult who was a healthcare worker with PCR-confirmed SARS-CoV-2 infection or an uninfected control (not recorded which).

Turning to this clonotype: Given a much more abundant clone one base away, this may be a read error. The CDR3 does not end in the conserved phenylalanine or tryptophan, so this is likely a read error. CDR3 residues: CASSLKASRGAQDTGELFL. DNA of the CDR3: TGTGCCAGCAGCTTAAAGGCCTCCCGGGGGGCTCAGGACACCGGGGAGCTGTTTCTT. This chain links TRBV7-3 with TRBJ2-2; weak D call: TRBD2 (7 bases). V lost 1 base, J lost 3 bases, and 21 bases lay in between. The CDR3 is made up of 19 amino acids. From germline, CDR1 is SGHTA and CDR2 FQGTGA.

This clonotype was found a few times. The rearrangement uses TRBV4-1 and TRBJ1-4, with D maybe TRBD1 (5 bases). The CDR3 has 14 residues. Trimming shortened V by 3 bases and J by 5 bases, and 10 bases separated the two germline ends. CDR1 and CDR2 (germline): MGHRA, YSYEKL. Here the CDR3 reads CASSHDRLNEKLFF. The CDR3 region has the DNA TGCGCCAGCAGCCATGACAGATTAAATGAAAAACTGTTTTTT.

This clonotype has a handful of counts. Here the CDR3 reads CASSPLQGSYTDTQYF. The CDR3 nucleotides read TGTGCCAGCAGCCCGCTACAGGGGTCCTACACAGATACGCAGTATTTT. The chain recombines TRBV13 with TRBJ2-3; 7 bases fit TRBD1. With 5 bases clipped from V and 2 bases from J, the junction kept 10 bases outside the gene matches. The CDR3 contains 16 residues. Germline V gives CDR1 PRHDT, CDR2 FYEKMQ (reference sequence).

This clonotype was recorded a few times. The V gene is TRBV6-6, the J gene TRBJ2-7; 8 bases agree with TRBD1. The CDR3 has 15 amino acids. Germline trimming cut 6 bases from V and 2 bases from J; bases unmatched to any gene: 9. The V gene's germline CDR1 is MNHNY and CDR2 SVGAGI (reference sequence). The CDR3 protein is CASRAGQGVAYEQYF. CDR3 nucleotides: TGTGCCAGCAGGGCCGGACAGGGAGTAGCCTACGAGCAGTACTTC.

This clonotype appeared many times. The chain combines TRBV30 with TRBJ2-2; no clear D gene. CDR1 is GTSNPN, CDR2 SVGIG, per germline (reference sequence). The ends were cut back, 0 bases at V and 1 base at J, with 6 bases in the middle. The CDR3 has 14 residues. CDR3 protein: CAWSVLVNTGELFF. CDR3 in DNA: TGTGCCTGGAGTGTATTAGTGAACACCGGGGAGCTGTTTTTT.

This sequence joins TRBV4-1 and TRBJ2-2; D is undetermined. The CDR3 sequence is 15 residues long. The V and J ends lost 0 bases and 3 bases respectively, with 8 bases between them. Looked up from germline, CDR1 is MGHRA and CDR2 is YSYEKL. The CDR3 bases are TGCGCCAGCAGCCAAGAACGCCCAGACACCGGGGAGCTGTTTTTT. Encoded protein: CASSQERPDTGELFF.

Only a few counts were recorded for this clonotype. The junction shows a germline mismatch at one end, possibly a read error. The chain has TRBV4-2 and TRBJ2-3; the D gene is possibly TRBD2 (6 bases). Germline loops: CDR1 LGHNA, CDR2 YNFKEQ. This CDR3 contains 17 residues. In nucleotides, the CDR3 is TGTGTCAGCAGCCAAGTTGGAGGGGACCCTTACACAGATACGCAGTATTTT. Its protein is CVSSQVGGDPYTDTQYF.

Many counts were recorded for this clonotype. Here the CDR3 reads CASSYSLAGPNEQFF. The CDR3 coding sequence is TGTGCCAGCAGTTACTCGCTAGCGGGGCCTAATGAGCAGTTCTTC. The genes are TRBV6-6 and TRBJ2-1; TRBD2 agrees at 9 bases. The V gene end was trimmed by 0 bases and the J gene end by 7 bases; junction bases not matched to a gene: 4. The V gene's germline CDR1 is MNHNY and CDR2 SVGAGI (reference sequence). The CDR3 consists of 15 residues.

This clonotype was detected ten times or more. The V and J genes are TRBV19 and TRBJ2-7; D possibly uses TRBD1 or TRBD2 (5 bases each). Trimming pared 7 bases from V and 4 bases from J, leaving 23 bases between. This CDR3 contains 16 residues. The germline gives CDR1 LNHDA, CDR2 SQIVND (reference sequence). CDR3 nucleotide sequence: TGTGCCAGTACCCTACGACTCGGGACGGTTCCGTACGAGCAGTACTTC. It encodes CASTLRLGTVPYEQYF.

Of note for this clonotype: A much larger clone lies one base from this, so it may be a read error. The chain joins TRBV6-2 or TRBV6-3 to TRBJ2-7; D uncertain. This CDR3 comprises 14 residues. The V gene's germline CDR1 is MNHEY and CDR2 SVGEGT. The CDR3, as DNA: TGTGCCAGCAGGGGAAGAGGATTCTCCTACAAGCAGTACTTC. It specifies CASRGRGFSYKQYF.

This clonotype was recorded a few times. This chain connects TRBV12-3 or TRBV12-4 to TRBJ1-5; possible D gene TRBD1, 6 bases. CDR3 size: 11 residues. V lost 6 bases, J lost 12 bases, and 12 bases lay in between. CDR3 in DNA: TGTGCCAGCAGCTCCTACAGGGACCAGCATTTT. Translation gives CASSSYRDQHF.

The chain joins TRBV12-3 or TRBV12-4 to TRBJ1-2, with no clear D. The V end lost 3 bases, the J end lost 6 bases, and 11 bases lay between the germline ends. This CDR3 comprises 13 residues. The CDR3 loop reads CASSLGWPDGYTF. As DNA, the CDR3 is TGTGCCAGCAGTTTGGGGTGGCCGGATGGCTACACCTTC.

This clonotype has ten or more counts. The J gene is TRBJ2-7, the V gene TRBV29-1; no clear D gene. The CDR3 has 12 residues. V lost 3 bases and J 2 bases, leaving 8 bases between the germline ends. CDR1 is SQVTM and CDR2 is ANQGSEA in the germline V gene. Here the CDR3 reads CSVDVSPYEQYF. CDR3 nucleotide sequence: TGCAGCGTTGATGTCAGTCCCTACGAGCAGTACTTC.

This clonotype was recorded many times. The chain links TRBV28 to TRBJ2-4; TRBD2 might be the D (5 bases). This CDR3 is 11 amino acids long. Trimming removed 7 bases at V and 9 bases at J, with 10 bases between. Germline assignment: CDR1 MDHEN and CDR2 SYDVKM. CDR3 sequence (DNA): TGTGCCAGCAAGAGGGAAACCATTCAGTACTTC. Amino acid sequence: CASKRETIQYF.

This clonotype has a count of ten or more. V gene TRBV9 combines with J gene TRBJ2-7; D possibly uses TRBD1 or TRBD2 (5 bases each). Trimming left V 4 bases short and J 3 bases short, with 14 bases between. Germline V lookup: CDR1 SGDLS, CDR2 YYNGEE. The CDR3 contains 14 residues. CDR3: CASSPQEGLYEQYF. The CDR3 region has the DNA TGTGCCAGCAGCCCCCAAGAGGGGCTCTACGAGCAGTACTTC.

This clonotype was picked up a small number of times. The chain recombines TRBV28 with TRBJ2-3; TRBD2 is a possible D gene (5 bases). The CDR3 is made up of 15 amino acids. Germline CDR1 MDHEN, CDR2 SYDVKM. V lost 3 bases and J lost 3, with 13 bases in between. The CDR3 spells CASSFVGEGTDTQYF. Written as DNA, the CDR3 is TGTGCCAGCAGTTTTGTAGGAGAGGGAACAGATACGCAGTATTTT.

This CDR3 reads CSAREASGAGELFF. The CDR3 DNA is TGCAGTGCTAGAGAGGCTAGCGGGGCCGGGGAGCTGTTTTTT. V gene TRBV20-1 combines with J gene TRBJ2-2; the match to TRBD2 covers 9 bases. CDR1 DFQATT and CDR2 SNEGSKA come from the germline V gene (reference sequence). J gave up 6 bases and V 0 bases, and 2 bases lay outside the gene matches. The CDR3 has 14 amino acids.

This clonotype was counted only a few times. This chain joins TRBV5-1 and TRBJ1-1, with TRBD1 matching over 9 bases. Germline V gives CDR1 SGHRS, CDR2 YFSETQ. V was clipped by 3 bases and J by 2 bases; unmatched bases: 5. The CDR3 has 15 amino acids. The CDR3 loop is CASSYYRGPNTEAFF. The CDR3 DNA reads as TGCGCCAGCAGCTACTACAGGGGGCCTAACACTGAAGCTTTCTTT.

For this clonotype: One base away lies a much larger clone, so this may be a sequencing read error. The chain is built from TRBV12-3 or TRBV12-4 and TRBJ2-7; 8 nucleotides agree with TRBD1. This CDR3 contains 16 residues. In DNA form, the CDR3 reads TGTCCCAGCAGTCCCGAGGGCGGGACAGGCCCGTACGAGCAGTACTTC. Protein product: CPSSPEGGTGPYEQYF.

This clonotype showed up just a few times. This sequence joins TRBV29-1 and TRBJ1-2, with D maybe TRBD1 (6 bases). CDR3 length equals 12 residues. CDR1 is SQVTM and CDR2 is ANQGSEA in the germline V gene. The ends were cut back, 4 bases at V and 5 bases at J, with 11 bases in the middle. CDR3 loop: CSVGGDIYGYTF. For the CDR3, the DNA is TGCAGCGTTGGTGGGGACATATATGGCTACACCTTC.

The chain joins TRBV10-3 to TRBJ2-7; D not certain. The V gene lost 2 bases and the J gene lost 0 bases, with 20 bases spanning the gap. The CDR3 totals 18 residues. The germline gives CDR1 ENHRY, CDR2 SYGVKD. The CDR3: CAISEPHLFGKNSYEQYF. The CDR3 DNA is TGTGCCATCAGTGAGCCTCACCTCTTTGGTAAGAACTCCTACGAGCAGTACTTC.

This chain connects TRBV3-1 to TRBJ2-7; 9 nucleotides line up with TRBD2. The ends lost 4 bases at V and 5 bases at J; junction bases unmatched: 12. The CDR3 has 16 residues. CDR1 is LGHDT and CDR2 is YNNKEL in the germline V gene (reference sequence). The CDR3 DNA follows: TGTGCCAGCAGCCCCCGTGTGGCGGGGGGGCTAGACGAGCAGTACTTC. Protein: CASSPRVAGGLDEQYF.

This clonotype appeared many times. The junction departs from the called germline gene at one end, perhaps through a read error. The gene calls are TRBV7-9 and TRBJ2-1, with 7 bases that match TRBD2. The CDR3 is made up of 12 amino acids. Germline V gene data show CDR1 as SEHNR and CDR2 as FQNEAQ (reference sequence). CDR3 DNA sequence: TGTGCCAGCAGCCAGCGGGACTCGCGTTCGGTCTTC. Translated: CASSQRDSRSVF.

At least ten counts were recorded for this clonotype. The CDR3, as DNA: TGTGCCAGCAGCTTAAAAGGTCCCTCGGTGGCGGGGGGGCACTTCAATGAGCAGTTCTTC. This sequence encodes CASSLKGPSVAGGHFNEQFF. This rearrangement joins TRBV11-2 to TRBJ2-1; TRBD2 agrees at 9 bases. Germline V gives CDR1 SGHAT, CDR2 FQNNGV. The CDR3 runs 20 residues. Trimming removed 2 bases from V and 6 bases from J; junction bases left unmatched: 20.

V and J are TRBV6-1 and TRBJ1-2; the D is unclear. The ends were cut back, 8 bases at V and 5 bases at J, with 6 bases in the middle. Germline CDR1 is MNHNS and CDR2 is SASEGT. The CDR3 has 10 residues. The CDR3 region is CASELYGYTF. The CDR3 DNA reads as TGTGCCAGCGAATTATATGGCTACACCTTC.

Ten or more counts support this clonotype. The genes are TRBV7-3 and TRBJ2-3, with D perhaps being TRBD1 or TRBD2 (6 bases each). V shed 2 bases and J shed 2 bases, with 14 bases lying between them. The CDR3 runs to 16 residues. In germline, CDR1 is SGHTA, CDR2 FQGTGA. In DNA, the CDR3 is TGTGCCAGCAGCTTACAGTCGGGGGCGCTCACAGATACGCAGTATTTT. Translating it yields CASSLQSGALTDTQYF. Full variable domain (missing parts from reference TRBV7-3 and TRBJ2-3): GAGVSQTPSNKVTEKGKYVELRCDPISGHTALYWYRQSLGQGPEFLIYFQGTGAADDSGLPNDRFFAVRPEGSVSTLKIQRTERGDSAVYLCASSLQSGALTDTQYFGPGTRLTVL.

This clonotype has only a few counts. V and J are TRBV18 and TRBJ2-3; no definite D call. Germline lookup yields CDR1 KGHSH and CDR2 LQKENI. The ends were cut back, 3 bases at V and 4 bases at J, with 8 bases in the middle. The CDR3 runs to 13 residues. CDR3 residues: CASSPRDADTQYF. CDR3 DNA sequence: TGTGCCAGCTCACCTCGTGATGCAGATACGCAGTATTTT.

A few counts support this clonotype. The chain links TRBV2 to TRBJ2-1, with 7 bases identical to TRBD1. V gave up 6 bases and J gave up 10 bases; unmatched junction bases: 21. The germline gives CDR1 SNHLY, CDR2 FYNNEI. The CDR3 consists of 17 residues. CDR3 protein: CASRGDSSASSYREQFF. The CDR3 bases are TGTGCCAGCAGGGGGGACAGCTCCGCCAGCTCCTACAGGGAGCAGTTCTTC.

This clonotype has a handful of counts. The CDR3 sequence is CASSQRGEEQFF. DNA of the CDR3: TGCGCCAGCAGCCAACGGGGTGAGGAGCAGTTCTTC. The rearrangement links TRBV4-1 to TRBJ2-1; tentatively, D is TRBD2 (5 bases). Germline V CDR1 and CDR2: MGHRA, YSYEKL. The CDR3 spans 12 residues. Trimming cost V 2 bases and J 10 bases, with 9 bases left between them.

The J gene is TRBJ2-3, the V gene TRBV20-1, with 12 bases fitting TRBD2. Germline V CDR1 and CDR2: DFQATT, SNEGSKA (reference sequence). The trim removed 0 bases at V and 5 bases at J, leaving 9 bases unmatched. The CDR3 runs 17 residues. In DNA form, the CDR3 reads TGCAGTGCTAGAGATTCGGCTAGCGGGGGGGCCGGAGATACGCAGTATTTT. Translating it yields CSARDSASGGAGDTQYF.

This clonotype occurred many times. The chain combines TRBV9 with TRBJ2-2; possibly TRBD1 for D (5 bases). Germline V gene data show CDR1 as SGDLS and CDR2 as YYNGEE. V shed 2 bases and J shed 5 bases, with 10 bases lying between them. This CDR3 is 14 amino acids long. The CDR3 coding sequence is TGTGCCAGCAGCGTCCCAGGGCCGACCGGGGAGCTGTTTTTT. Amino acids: CASSVPGPTGELFF.